A selection of T cell receptor beta chains follows, all from one sample in a study of blood T cells in healthy people across ages. TCRdb independently ran MiXCR on the 5' RACE reads; one entry per CDR3 protein. This table has about 970,000 distinct CDR3 sequences, about 53% appearing once. Sequenced: blood. Receptors originate from a woman in her fifties or sixties in good health. Both conserved end residues are part of each CDR3. Each record gives: clone size, D gene, J gene, V gene, CDR3 DNA, CDR3 protein. D genes are given only for firm matches. Size tells how often a clone was seen (once, few, many) or the class of an expanded clone, and some rows leave it out.

-	TRBD2	TRBJ2-1	TRBV4-2	TGTGCCAGCAGCCAAGTTTTGACGGGAGGAAACAATGAGCAGTTCTTC	CASSQVLTGGNNEQFF
-	-	TRBJ2-3	TRBV2	TGTGCCACGGCCCCTTCCATAGATACGCAGTATTTT	CATAPSIDTQYF
many	-	TRBJ2-7	TRBV2	TGTGCCAGCAGTGAAGAGGCCAGCTCCTACGAGCAGTACTTC	CASSEEASSYEQYF
few	TRBD2	TRBJ2-7	TRBV27	TGTGCCAGCAGTATCACTAGCGGGAGCCGCTACGAGCAGTACTTC	CASSITSGSRYEQYF
few	TRBD2	TRBJ2-1	TRBV27	TGTGCCAGCACCCCCGGACTAGCGCCCAATGAGCAGTTCTTC	CASTPGLAPNEQFF
-	-	TRBJ2-7	TRBV9	TGTGCCAGCAGCCCAGGGGACTACCCATGGGAGCAGTACTTC	CASSPGDYPWEQYF
-	-	TRBJ2-1	TRBV5-1	TGCGCCAGCAGACTCACTGACACCGAGCAGTTCTTC	CASRLTDTEQFF
many	TRBD1	TRBJ2-7	TRBV28	TGTGCCAGCAGTTTCCCCCCCGGGACAGGGGGCGGCGAGCAGTACTTC	CASSFPPGTGGGEQYF
few	-	TRBJ2-6	TRBV30	TGTGCCTGGTTATCGTACTCTGGGGCCAACGTCCTGACTTTC	CAWLSYSGANVLTF
-	-	TRBJ2-5	TRBV28	TGTGCCAGCAGTGGGGATCCGGGACGGCTAAAAGAGACCCAGTACTTC	CASSGDPGRLKETQYF
few	-	TRBJ2-1	TRBV5-1	TGCGCCAGCAGCTCCCACGGTGGTAGTCCCTCCTACAATGAGCAGTTCTTC	CASSSHGGSPSYNEQFF
once	-	TRBJ2-1	TRBV12-3/TRBV12-4	TGTGCCAGCAGTTTAGTCGGAGCTATGAGTGAGCAGTTCTTC	CASSLVGAMSEQFF
once	TRBD1	TRBJ2-6	TRBV11-1	TGTGCCAGCAGCTCACAGACAGGGGGGTCTGGGGCCAACGTCCTGACTTTC	CASSSQTGGSGANVLTF
-	TRBD2	TRBJ2-3	TRBV7-3	TGTGCCAGCAGCACCCGGACTAGCCCAGATACGCAGTATTTT	CASSTRTSPDTQYF
-	-	TRBJ1-2	TRBV25-1	TGTGCCAGCAGTGAAGGGGTCGGCTATGGCTGCACCTTC	CASSEGVGYGCTF
-	-	TRBJ2-1	TRBV29-1	TGCAGCGTTGAGGTCAACAGGGGACTCCAAAACAATGAGCAGTTCTTC	CSVEVNRGLQNNEQFF
few	-	TRBJ2-7	TRBV6-2/TRBV6-3	TGTGCCAGCAGTACCGACAGGTTCTACGAGCAGTACTTC	CASSTDRFYEQYF
few	TRBD2	TRBJ2-7	TRBV20-1	TGCAGCACCCAAGCGGGAGGATTGCACGAGCAGTACTTC	CSTQAGGLHEQYF
-	TRBD1	TRBJ2-7	TRBV25-1	TGTGCCAGCAGGAGTTCCGGGACAGGTACCTACGAGCAGTACTTC	CASRSSGTGTYEQYF
few	TRBD2	TRBJ2-7	TRBV20-1	TGCAGTGCTCGGACTAGCGGGAGGGTTGACGGCGAGCAGTACTTC	CSARTSGRVDGEQYF
-	-	TRBJ2-1	TRBV4-3	TGCGCCAGCAGCCATACCGGGACTCCATTCGGGAATGAGCAGTTCTTC	CASSHTGTPFGNEQFF
-	-	TRBJ2-1	TRBV4-1	TGCGCCAGCAGCCAGGGTTCAGGGAGTTTAAATGAGCGGTTCTTC	CASSQGSGSLNERFF
-	-	TRBJ2-7	TRBV28	TGTGCCAGCAGTTTACATACGGGGGCCCGGGGCTACGAGCAGTACTTC	CASSLHTGARGYEQYF